These 20 T cell receptor beta chains came from one sample sequenced in a study of beta chain features in type 1 diabetes. Overall study findings and caveats: In all four CD4+ subsets, TCRB CDR3 length was significantly, moderately reduced in type 1 diabetes.

For these receptors, no antigen is known. The sequenced template was cDNA made from the entire isolated RNA. Produced via immunoSEQ multiplex PCR; TCRdb's table is partial and in-frame only. The sample has about 650,000 clones, around an eighth seen once; the top ten hold more than 0.095%. Sequenced sample: naive CD4+ T cells from blood. The source of these receptors is a man aged 30 to 39 with type 1 diabetes.

This clone was picked up a small number of times. The genes are TRBV5-1 and TRBJ2-1, with 9 nucleotides matching TRBD2. Germline V gene sequence: CDR1 SGHRS, CDR2 YFSETQ. J lost 3 bases, V lost 3 bases, and 10 bases had no gene match. The CDR3 is made up of 17 amino acids. The CDR3 DNA reads TGCGCCAGCAGCTGGGTCGGGACTAGCCGGAGCTACAATGAGCAGTTCTTC. Translation gives CASSWVGTSRSYNEQFF. Supplemented by reference TRBV5-1 and TRBJ2-1, the full variable domain reads KAGVTQTPRYLIKTRGQQVTLSCSPISGHRSVSWYQQTPGQGLQFLFEYFSETQRNKGNFPGRFSGRQFSNSRSEMNVSTLELGDSALYLCASSWVGTSRSYNEQFFGPGTRLTVL.

V and J are TRBV27 and TRBJ2-1; D might be TRBD2 (5 bases). V lost 6 bases and J lost 6, with 12 bases in between. The length of the CDR3 is 13 residues. Germline lookup yields CDR1 MNHEY and CDR2 SMNVEV (reference sequence). The CDR3 DNA reads TGTGCCAGCAGCCAAACTAGGGTCAATGAGCAGTTCTTC. Amino acids: CASSQTRVNEQFF.

This clone has only a few counts. The V gene is TRBV25-1, the J gene TRBJ1-2; 9 bases map to TRBD1. The ends lost 3 bases at V and 2 bases at J; junction bases unmatched: 4. Germline assignment: CDR1 MGHDK and CDR2 SYGVNS. This CDR3 spans 15 amino acids. The CDR3 spells CASSETGGANYGYTF. DNA for the CDR3: TGTGCCAGCAGTGAGACAGGGGGAGCCAACTATGGCTACACCTTC.

The chain combines TRBV21-1 with TRBJ1-5; the table's D call of TRBD1 was not tested on the DNA. TRBV21-1 is a pseudogene segment. The CDR3 length is 18 residues. CDR3 bases: TGTGCCAGCAGCCGTCTCGGGACAGGGGTCGAGAGTGATCAGCCCCAGCATTTT. It is translated as CASSRLGTGVESDQPQHF.

The sample holds a few counts of this clone. The chain carries TRBV5-1 and TRBJ1-4; TRBD1 aligns across 9 bases. This CDR3 contains 14 residues. Germline-derived CDR1 and CDR2 are SGHRS and YFSETQ. With V trimmed by 3 bases and J by 5 bases, 2 bases remained unmatched. The CDR3 bases are TGCGCCAGCAGCTCCGGGACAGGGAATGAAAAACTGTTTTTT. Its translation is CASSSGTGNEKLFF.

This clone was detected a few times. The chain joins TRBV7-9 to TRBJ1-1; no reliable D call. Germline CDR1 reads SEHNR; CDR2 reads FQNEAQ (reference sequence). There are 12 residues in the CDR3. V dropped 4 bases and J dropped 5 bases, with 8 bases sitting between them. The CDR3 loop reads CASSSGVTEAFF. The CDR3 DNA sequence: TGTGCCAGCAGCTCGGGCGTAACTGAAGCTTTCTTT.

CDR3 sequence reads: CASSQGSFNYGYTF. In nucleotides, the CDR3 is TGTGCCAGCAGCCAGGGGAGCTTTAACTATGGCTACACCTTC. The gene calls are TRBV6-5 and TRBJ1-2; the D gene is possibly TRBD1 (6 bases). Germline CDR1 MNHEY, CDR2 SVGAGI. This CDR3 is built from 14 residues. The V end lost 6 bases, the J end lost 1 base, and 12 bases lay between the germline ends.

This clone has a handful of counts. This chain links TRBV7-9 with TRBJ2-7; 7 nucleotides line up with TRBD2. V gave up 5 bases and J gave up 3 bases; unmatched junction bases: 10. The CDR3 has 15 residues. CDR1 and CDR2 (germline): SEHNR, FQNEAQ (reference sequence). CDR3 nucleotides: TGTGCCAGCAGCCCCCAGGCGGGGGAAAGCTACGAGCAGTACTTC. Its translation: CASSPQAGESYEQYF.

This clone was detected only a few times. The J gene is TRBJ2-7, the V gene TRBV6-5; possibly TRBD1 or TRBD2 for D (5 bases each). CDR1 is MNHEY, CDR2 SVGAGI, per germline. The V gene lost 5 bases and the J gene lost 3 bases, with 14 bases spanning the gap. This CDR3 is built from 14 residues. This chain's CDR3 is CASSQGPRSYEQYF. CDR3 coding DNA: TGTGCCAGCAGTCAGGGACCAAGAAGCTACGAGCAGTACTTC.

The sample holds a few counts of this clone. Distinct nucleotide sequences in the sample also encode this CDR3. The V gene is TRBV5-1, the J gene TRBJ1-5, with a possible D match to TRBD1 (5 bases). Trimming took off 4 bases at V and 0 bases at J, with 8 bases between the two ends. The CDR3 length is 14 residues. The germline CDR1 and CDR2 sequences are SGHRS and YFSETQ. CDR3 protein: CASSRDGSNQPQHF. For the CDR3, the DNA is TGCGCCAGCAGCCGGGACGGTAGCAATCAGCCCCAGCATTTT.

The rearrangement uses TRBV28 and TRBJ1-6, with D perhaps TRBD1 (6 bases). CDR1 and CDR2 (germline): MDHEN, SYDVKM. Trimming pared 5 bases from V and 5 bases from J, leaving 22 bases between. The CDR3 covers 18 residues. The CDR3 region has the DNA TGTGCCAGCAGTGGGATGGGACACCGAAGATCAAATAATTCACCCCTCCACTTT. It specifies CASSGMGHRRSNNSPLHF.

The genes are TRBV9 and TRBJ2-3, with 12 bases aligning to TRBD2. V was clipped by 0 bases and J by 5 bases; unmatched bases: 7. The CDR3 has 17 residues. Germline CDR1 and CDR2: SGDLS and YYNGEE. CDR3 protein: CASSVGRLAGGQDTQYF. CDR3 coding DNA: TGTGCCAGCAGCGTAGGTCGGCTAGCGGGGGGGCAAGATACGCAGTATTTT.

The chain is built from TRBV5-6 and TRBJ2-3, with 10 bases fitting TRBD2. This CDR3 is 16 amino acids long. Germline CDR1 and CDR2: SGHDT and YYEEEE. The trim removed 5 bases at V and 0 bases at J, leaving 6 bases unmatched. The CDR3 DNA is TGTGCCAGCAGTGCTAGCGGGGGCCTGAGCACAGATACGCAGTATTTT. Translating it yields CASSASGGLSTDTQYF.

The J gene is TRBJ1-2, the V gene TRBV4-2; 7 nucleotides agree with TRBD1. V lost 0 bases and J lost 8; bases outside the gene matches: 9. Germline V CDR1 and CDR2: LGHNA, YNFKEQ. This CDR3 comprises 15 residues. For the CDR3, the DNA is TGTGCCAGCAGCCAAGACCCGGAGGGGGCCCAAGGCTACACCTTC. Residues: CASSQDPEGAQGYTF.

This clone was picked up a small number of times. The rearrangement uses TRBV5-1 and TRBJ2-6; D unresolved. Trimming took off 0 bases at V and 1 base at J, with 5 bases between the two ends. The CDR3 runs 15 residues. Germline lookup yields CDR1 SGHRS and CDR2 YFSETQ. The CDR3 DNA sequence: TGCGCCAGCAGCTTGGCTTGGTCTGGGGCCAACGTCCTGACTTTC. Its protein is CASSLAWSGANVLTF. The full variable domain, with the rest looked up from reference TRBV5-1 and TRBJ2-6, is KAGVTQTPRYLIKTRGQQVTLSCSPISGHRSVSWYQQTPGQGLQFLFEYFSETQRNKGNFPGRFSGRQFSNSRSEMNVSTLELGDSALYLCASSLAWSGANVLTFGAGSRLTVL.

A few counts support this clone. This chain uses TRBV20-1 with TRBJ2-7, with D maybe TRBD1 (5 bases). Trimming left V 6 bases short and J 6 bases short, with 12 bases between. The CDR3 is 11 residues long. Germline V lookup: CDR1 DFQATT, CDR2 SNEGSKA (reference sequence). The CDR3 here is CSAPRDSEQYF. The CDR3, as DNA: TGCAGTGCGCCCAGGGATAGCGAGCAGTACTTC.

On this clone: The sample has other DNA sequences that encode this CDR3 too. This rearrangement joins TRBV5-6 to TRBJ2-2; D call uncertain. The ends were cut back, 2 bases at V and 5 bases at J, with 7 bases in the middle. The germline V gene encodes CDR1 SGHDT and CDR2 YYEEEE. This CDR3 spans 13 amino acids. The CDR3 region is CASSFLGTGELFF. In DNA form, the CDR3 reads TGTGCCAGCAGCTTCCTCGGGACCGGGGAGCTGTTTTTT.

The V call is TRBV6-5, the J call TRBJ2-7; 10 bases align to TRBD1. Trimming took 4 bases from V and 2 from J; bases not matched to a gene: 5. The CDR3 consists of 15 residues. Germline assignment: CDR1 MNHEY and CDR2 SVGAGI. This CDR3 reads CASSSTGGGPYEQYF. CDR3 nucleotides: TGTGCCAGCAGTTCGACAGGGGGCGGCCCCTACGAGCAGTACTTC.

The sample holds a few counts of this clone. This chain connects TRBV10-3 to TRBJ2-1; D ambiguous. The length of the CDR3 is 17 residues. Per the germline V gene, CDR1 is ENHRY and CDR2 is SYGVKD. The V and J ends lost 2 bases and 0 bases respectively, with 14 bases between them. The CDR3 reads CAISEAQLLSSYNEQFF. As DNA, the CDR3 is TGTGCCATCAGTGAGGCTCAGTTACTGAGCTCCTACAATGAGCAGTTCTTC.

There are a few counts of this clone. The rearrangement joins TRBV9 to TRBJ2-1; 10 bases map to TRBD1. From germline, CDR1 is SGDLS and CDR2 YYNGEE. The CDR3 consists of 15 residues. V lost 0 bases to trimming and J lost 4 bases; unmatched junction nucleotides: 1. The CDR3 bases are TGTGCCAGCAGCGTAGCGGGACAGGGGTACAATGAGCAGTTCTTC. Translation gives CASSVAGQGYNEQFF. Drawing the rest from reference TRBV9 and TRBJ2-1, the complete variable domain is DSGVTQTPKHLITATGQRVTLRCSPRSGDLSVYWYQQSLDQGLQFLIQYYNGEERAKGNILERFSAQQFPDLHSELNLSSLELGDSALYFCASSVAGQGYNEQFFGPGTRLTVL.